This TCR beta chain originates from a study of T cell responses to AZD1222 COVID-19 vaccine. Study-level findings and limits: Compared with day 0, the breadth and depth of the Spike-specific TCR repertoire rose significantly after two doses of AZD1222. Spike-wide vaccine-associated CD4 TCRs dominated at 160-218 and 743-854. Only a handful of individuals given AZD1222 were seropositive at baseline. In the spike-specific TCR repertoire, nearly half reportedly target unmutated variant regions.

The data were produced by immunoSEQ multiplex PCR, yet TCRdb's version contains in-frame clones alone and is incomplete. The table has around 130,000 clones, about 94% seen once. Germline assignment: CDR1 WSHSY and CDR2 SAAADI. CDR3 length: 13 amino acids. V shed 3 bases and J shed 4 bases, with 9 bases lying between them. To note about this clone: Its antigen is unknown.

The sample consisted of peripheral blood, taken on day 0 of AZD1222 vaccination. This chain joins TRBV10-2 and TRBJ1-2; D is uncertain. This clonotype was sampled from an adult in good health. The DNA of the CDR3 is TGCGCCAGCAGTGAACGAGCTTCCTATGGCTACACCTTC. It is translated as CASSERASYGYTF.